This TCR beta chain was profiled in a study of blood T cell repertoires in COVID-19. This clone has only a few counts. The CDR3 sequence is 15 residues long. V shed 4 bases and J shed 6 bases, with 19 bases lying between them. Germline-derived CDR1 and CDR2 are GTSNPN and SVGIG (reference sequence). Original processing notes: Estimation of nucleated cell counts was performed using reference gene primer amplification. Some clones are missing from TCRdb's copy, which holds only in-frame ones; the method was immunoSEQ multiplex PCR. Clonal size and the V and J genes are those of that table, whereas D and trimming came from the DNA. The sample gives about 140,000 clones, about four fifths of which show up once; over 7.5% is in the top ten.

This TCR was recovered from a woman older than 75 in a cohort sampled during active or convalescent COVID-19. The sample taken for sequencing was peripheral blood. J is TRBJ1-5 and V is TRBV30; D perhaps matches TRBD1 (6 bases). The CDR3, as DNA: TGTGCCTGGATGGGAAAGCCACAGGGTAGTCAGCCCCAGCATTTT. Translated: CAWMGKPQGSQPQHF. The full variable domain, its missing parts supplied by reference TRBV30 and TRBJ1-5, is SQTIHQWPATLVQPVGSPLSLECTVEGTSNPNLYWYRQAAGRGLQLLFYSVGIGQISSEVPQNLSASRPQDRQFILSSKKLLLSDSGFYLCAWMGKPQGSQPQHFGDGTRLSIL.